The clone carrying this T cell receptor beta chain was recorded a few times. Its matching antigen is unknown. Per the germline V gene, CDR1 is SEHNR and CDR2 is FQNEAQ (reference sequence). Deletions cut 2 bases from V and 5 bases from J, with 7 bases between. The CDR3 length is 12 residues. The sample belongs to a study of graft-versus-host responses after intestinal transplantation. The wider study: Induction with anti-thymocyte globulin, then tacrolimus and steroids for around three years, was given to all recipients. Overall study results and limits: An association linked early post-transplant HvG declines with peak circulating GvH clone levels. The recipient marrow held GvH clones, and some of them showed up first in ileum or blood.

The protocol was immunoSEQ multiplex PCR, while the TCRdb copy is restricted to in-frame clones and leaves out a portion. This sample has some 84,000 clones, with roughly 80% found just once. This TCR was sampled from a human donor who received an intestinal transplant. This rearrangement joins TRBV7-9 to TRBJ2-7; D is unresolved. Sequencing used unstimulated CD4+ T cells sorted from spleen or lymph node cells, obtained before intestinal transplant. The CDR3 loop reads CASSLTSHEQYF. For the CDR3, the DNA is TGTGCCAGCAGCTTAACATCACACGAGCAGTACTTC.